The clone carrying this TCR beta chain has only a few counts. Its antigen is unknown. Produced via immunoSEQ multiplex PCR; TCRdb's table is partial and in-frame only. Of about 160,000 clones detected, about 86% appear once; the ten largest clones hold 2% to 2.5%. V lost 5 bases and J lost 6; bases outside the gene matches: 8. Germline V gene sequence: CDR1 SGHVS, CDR2 FQNEAQ. The CDR3 is 17 residues long. These data belong to a study of cytomegalovirus exposure and HLA in healthy donors. Study-wide points: Reports showed the classifier diagnosing cytomegalovirus status with high specificity and sensitivity. The study flagged approximately 180 TCR beta chains as cytomegalovirus-associated.

The V call is TRBV7-8, the J call TRBJ2-1; 15 nucleotides line up with TRBD2. This clonotype was sampled from a woman aged 18-30 years in good health and CMV-seronegative. Sequenced sample: PBMCs. This chain's CDR3 is CASSPRTSGGAINEQFF. The DNA of the CDR3 is TGTGCCAGCAGCCCTCGGACTAGCGGGGGGGCCATCAATGAGCAGTTCTTC. The full variable domain, rest sourced from reference TRBV7-8 and TRBJ2-1, is GAGVSQSPRYKVAKRGQDVALRCDPISGHVSLFWYQQALGQGPEFLTYFQNEAQLDKSGLPSDRFFAERPEGSVSTLKIQRTQQEDSAVYLCASSPRTSGGAINEQFFGPGTRLTVL.